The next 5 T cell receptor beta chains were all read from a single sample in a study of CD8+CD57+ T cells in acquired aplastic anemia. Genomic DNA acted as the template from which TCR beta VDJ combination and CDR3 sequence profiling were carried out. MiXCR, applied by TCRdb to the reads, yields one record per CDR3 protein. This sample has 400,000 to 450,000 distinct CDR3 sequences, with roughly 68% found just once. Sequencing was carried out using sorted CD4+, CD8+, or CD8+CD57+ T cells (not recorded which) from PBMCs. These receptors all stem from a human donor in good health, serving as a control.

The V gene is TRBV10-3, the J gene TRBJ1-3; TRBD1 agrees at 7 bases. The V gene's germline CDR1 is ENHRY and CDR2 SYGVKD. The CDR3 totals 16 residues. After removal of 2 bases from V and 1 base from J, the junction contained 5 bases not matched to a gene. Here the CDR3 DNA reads TGTGCCATCAGTGAGATGGCAGGGGGTTCTGGAAACACCATATATTTT. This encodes CAISEMAGGSGNTIYF.

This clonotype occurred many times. This CDR3 reads CASSLAGGPETQYF. DNA for the CDR3: TGTGCCAGCAGTTTAGCGGGGGGGCCAGAGACCCAGTACTTC. V is TRBV12-3 or TRBV12-4 and J is TRBJ2-5; D possibly corresponds to TRBD2 (7 bases). CDR3 size: 14 residues. V lost 0 bases to trimming and J lost 4 bases, with 9 bases between them.

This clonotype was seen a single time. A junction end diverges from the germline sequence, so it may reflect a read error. This chain's CDR3 is CASSQDPGDGELFF. The CDR3 DNA sequence: TGCGCCAGCAGCCAAGATCCCGGGGACGGGGAGTTGTTTTTT. V is TRBV7-9 and J is TRBJ2-2, with D perhaps matching TRBD1 or TRBD2 (5 bases each). This CDR3 is built from 14 residues. CDR1 SEHNR and CDR2 FQNEAQ come from the germline V gene (reference sequence).

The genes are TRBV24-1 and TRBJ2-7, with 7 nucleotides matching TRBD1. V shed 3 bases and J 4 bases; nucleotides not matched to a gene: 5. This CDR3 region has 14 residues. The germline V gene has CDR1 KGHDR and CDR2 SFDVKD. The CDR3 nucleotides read TGTGCCACCAGTGATCCTTCGACAGGGTACGAGCAGTACTTC. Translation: CATSDPSTGYEQYF.

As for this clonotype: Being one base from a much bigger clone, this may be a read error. The CDR3 nucleotides read TGTGCCAGCAAGGAAAGGGGGTTCAGCTATCAGCCCCAGCATTTT. Amino acids: CASKERGFSYQPQHF. The V gene is TRBV27, the J gene TRBJ1-5, with a tentative D call TRBD1 (6 bases). Germline V CDR1 and CDR2: MNHEY, SMNVEV (reference sequence). V was trimmed by 7 bases and J by 5 bases, leaving 18 bases between them. This CDR3 comprises 15 residues.